A selection of T cell receptor beta chains follows, all from one sample in a study of blood T cell repertoires in COVID-19. The assay was immunoSEQ multiplex PCR, and TCRdb's table has in-frame clones only and misses some. The profile shows approximately 260,000 clones, around 89% of them singletons. Specimen: peripheral blood. These receptors all stem from a woman in her fifties or sixties with COVID-19, enrolled during active disease. Each CDR3 is given with its conserved first and last residue. D genes are given only for firm matches. Size tells how often a clone was seen (once, few, many) or the class of an expanded clone, and some rows leave it out.

cdr3_nt: TGTGCCAGCAGCAAGGGACTAGCGAACACCGGGGAGCTGTTTTTT
cdr3_aa: CASSKGLANTGELFF
d_call: TRBD2
j_call: TRBJ2-2
v_call: TRBV4-2
clone_size: once

cdr3_nt: TGTGCCAGCAGCTTTACAGGGAAAAAGACCCAGTACTTC
cdr3_aa: CASSFTGKKTQYF
d_call: -
j_call: TRBJ2-5
v_call: TRBV11-1
clone_size: -

cdr3_nt: TGTGCCAGCAGCTTAGTATCAGGGAACGAGCAGTACTTC
cdr3_aa: CASSLVSGNEQYF
d_call: -
j_call: TRBJ2-7
v_call: TRBV7-9
clone_size: -

cdr3_nt: TGTGCCAGCTCACCACGGACAGGGGATGGCAATCAGCCCCAGCATTTT
cdr3_aa: CASSPRTGDGNQPQHF
d_call: TRBD1
j_call: TRBJ1-5
v_call: TRBV18
clone_size: once

cdr3_nt: TGTGCCAGCAGCTTAGCGCGCAGCGTGAACGAGCAGTACTTC
cdr3_aa: CASSLARSVNEQYF
d_call: -
j_call: TRBJ2-7
v_call: TRBV7-2
clone_size: -

cdr3_nt: TGTGCCAGTAGTATTCGGACAGGGACGTTGGGTGAAGCTTTCTTT
cdr3_aa: CASSIRTGTLGEAFF
d_call: TRBD1
j_call: TRBJ1-1
v_call: TRBV19
clone_size: -

cdr3_nt: TGTGCCAGCAGCCGTCGTGGGAAGGACAATCTTAGGAATCAGCCCCAGCATTTT
cdr3_aa: CASSRRGKDNLRNQPQHF
d_call: -
j_call: TRBJ1-5
v_call: TRBV3-1/TRBV3-2
clone_size: -

cdr3_nt: TGTGCCAGCAGCTTAGCGACGGGACAACCCCAGCCCCAGCATTTT
cdr3_aa: CASSLATGQPQPQHF
d_call: -
j_call: TRBJ1-5
v_call: TRBV7-9
clone_size: -

cdr3_nt: TGTGCCAGCAGCTTGGCCGCGGGGGCGGCCTACGAGCAGTACTTC
cdr3_aa: CASSLAAGAAYEQYF
d_call: -
j_call: TRBJ2-7
v_call: TRBV5-6
clone_size: -

cdr3_nt: TGTGCCAGCAGCTCCGGACAGGGGTATCAGCCCCAGCATTTT
cdr3_aa: CASSSGQGYQPQHF
d_call: TRBD1
j_call: TRBJ1-5
v_call: TRBV11-2
clone_size: few

cdr3_nt: TGTGCCAGCAGCTCCCCTAGCGGGGGGGACACCGGGGAGCTGTTTTTT
cdr3_aa: CASSSPSGGDTGELFF
d_call: TRBD2
j_call: TRBJ2-2
v_call: TRBV7-3
clone_size: -

cdr3_nt: TGTGCCAGCAGCTGGTTGACAGGGGCTCCCACAGATACGCAGTATTTT
cdr3_aa: CASSWLTGAPTDTQYF
d_call: TRBD1
j_call: TRBJ2-3
v_call: TRBV7-6
clone_size: -

cdr3_nt: TGTGCCAGCAGCCCCCCGGGACTAGCGGGGGATAATGAGCAGTTCTTC
cdr3_aa: CASSPPGLAGDNEQFF
d_call: TRBD2
j_call: TRBJ2-1
v_call: TRBV4-2
clone_size: -

cdr3_nt: TGTGCCAGCAGGGCGCCGGGACTAGGCTTCGACAATGAGCAGTTCTTC
cdr3_aa: CASRAPGLGFDNEQFF
d_call: TRBD2
j_call: TRBJ2-1
v_call: TRBV27
clone_size: -

cdr3_nt: TGTGCCAGCAAGGCCGAGCGCAAAGAGACCCAGTACTTC
cdr3_aa: CASKAERKETQYF
d_call: -
j_call: TRBJ2-5
v_call: TRBV2
clone_size: -

cdr3_nt: TGTGCCAGCAGCTCCCTAGGTAGCAGGGGGCAAGAGACCCAGTACTTC
cdr3_aa: CASSSLGSRGQETQYF
d_call: TRBD1
j_call: TRBJ2-5
v_call: TRBV7-6
clone_size: -

cdr3_nt: TGTGCCAGTAGCGGGGAGAGCACAGATACGCAGTATTTT
cdr3_aa: CASSGESTDTQYF
d_call: -
j_call: TRBJ2-3
v_call: TRBV19
clone_size: -

cdr3_nt: TGTGCCACCCGCCCCGAGGGCGCGAACACTGAAGCTTTCTTT
cdr3_aa: CATRPEGANTEAFF
d_call: -
j_call: TRBJ1-1
v_call: TRBV3-1/TRBV3-2
clone_size: -

cdr3_nt: TGTGCCACCGACAGGGGCAATCAGCCCCAGCATTTT
cdr3_aa: CATDRGNQPQHF
d_call: TRBD1
j_call: TRBJ1-5
v_call: TRBV6-5
clone_size: -

cdr3_nt: TGTGCCAGCAGTGACGGATTGACAGTAGCTAACTATGGCTACACCTTC
cdr3_aa: CASSDGLTVANYGYTF
d_call: -
j_call: TRBJ1-2
v_call: TRBV2
clone_size: -

cdr3_nt: TGTGCCAGCAGTGGTCAGGGGCCAGATACGCAGTATTTT
cdr3_aa: CASSGQGPDTQYF
d_call: -
j_call: TRBJ2-3
v_call: TRBV27
clone_size: -

cdr3_nt: TGCGCCAGCAGCTCGGCGGACAGGGGAATAGGGACTGAAGCTTTCTTT
cdr3_aa: CASSSADRGIGTEAFF
d_call: TRBD1
j_call: TRBJ1-1
v_call: TRBV4-1
clone_size: -

cdr3_nt: TGCGCCAGCAGCTTGACAGGCCGTGATGGCTACACCTTC
cdr3_aa: CASSLTGRDGYTF
d_call: -
j_call: TRBJ1-2
v_call: TRBV5-1
clone_size: -

cdr3_nt: TGTGCCAGCAGCCGGGACTCTGGAAACACCATATATTTT
cdr3_aa: CASSRDSGNTIYF
d_call: -
j_call: TRBJ1-3
v_call: TRBV7-2
clone_size: few

cdr3_nt: TGTGCCTGGAGGGCTCCGACAGGGGTCGAGCAGTACTTC
cdr3_aa: CAWRAPTGVEQYF
d_call: TRBD1
j_call: TRBJ2-7
v_call: TRBV30
clone_size: -

cdr3_nt: TGCGCCAGCAGCCAACCAGGGGGGTATGGCTACACCTTC
cdr3_aa: CASSQPGGYGYTF
d_call: TRBD1
j_call: TRBJ1-2
v_call: TRBV4-1
clone_size: -

cdr3_nt: TGTGCCAGTAGTATTGGCGGGGGGGCGCCTTACGAGCAGTACTTC
cdr3_aa: CASSIGGGAPYEQYF
d_call: TRBD2
j_call: TRBJ2-7
v_call: TRBV19
clone_size: -

cdr3_nt: TGTGCCACCAGCAGCGAGGTCATGGGGAGTGGCTACACCTTC
cdr3_aa: CATSSEVMGSGYTF
d_call: -
j_call: TRBJ1-2
v_call: TRBV15
clone_size: -

cdr3_nt: TGCGCCAGCAGCCAATTTTCGGGCGGGGGGGCCACAGATACGCAGTATTTT
cdr3_aa: CASSQFSGGGATDTQYF
d_call: TRBD2
j_call: TRBJ2-3
v_call: TRBV4-1
clone_size: -

cdr3_nt: TGTGCCAGTAGTATGCCCCTAGGGACAGAGTATAGCAATCAGCCCCAGCATTTT
cdr3_aa: CASSMPLGTEYSNQPQHF
d_call: TRBD1
j_call: TRBJ1-5
v_call: TRBV19
clone_size: -

cdr3_nt: TGTGCCAGCAGAGACAGGGGGTTGGGAGCTTTCTTT
cdr3_aa: CASRDRGLGAFF
d_call: TRBD1
j_call: TRBJ1-1
v_call: TRBV2
clone_size: -

cdr3_nt: TGTGCCAGCAGCCAGGTCTGGACAGAAACTAATGAAAAACTGTTTTTT
cdr3_aa: CASSQVWTETNEKLFF
d_call: -
j_call: TRBJ1-4
v_call: TRBV4-2
clone_size: -

cdr3_nt: TGCGCCAGCAGCCAAGTTGCGGTAAGGATGAGGACCATATATTTT
cdr3_aa: CASSQVAVRMRTIYF
d_call: -
j_call: TRBJ1-3
v_call: TRBV4-1
clone_size: -

cdr3_nt: TGTGCCAGCAGCGAAGGACAGGGGATAGTCTATGGCTACACCTTC
cdr3_aa: CASSEGQGIVYGYTF
d_call: TRBD1
j_call: TRBJ1-2
v_call: TRBV3-1/TRBV3-2
clone_size: -

cdr3_nt: TGTGCCAGCAGTTTAGTTAGGGGGCAGACCGGGGAGCTGTTTTTT
cdr3_aa: CASSLVRGQTGELFF
d_call: TRBD1
j_call: TRBJ2-2
v_call: TRBV27
clone_size: -

cdr3_nt: TGTGCCAGCAGTGCCGGACAGGGCGCGGTGACAGATACGCAGTATTTT
cdr3_aa: CASSAGQGAVTDTQYF
d_call: TRBD1
j_call: TRBJ2-3
v_call: TRBV6-4
clone_size: -

cdr3_nt: TGTGCCAGCAGCCCCTCTGGGGCCACAGATACGCAGTATTTT
cdr3_aa: CASSPSGATDTQYF
d_call: -
j_call: TRBJ2-3
v_call: TRBV14
clone_size: -

cdr3_nt: TGTGCCAGCAGTGAAAGGACAGGACAAAAACTGTTTTTT
cdr3_aa: CASSERTGQKLFF
d_call: TRBD1
j_call: TRBJ1-4
v_call: TRBV6-4
clone_size: -

cdr3_nt: TGTGCCAGCAGTCGACAGGGAGTCGAAAAACTGTTTTTT
cdr3_aa: CASSRQGVEKLFF
d_call: TRBD1
j_call: TRBJ1-4
v_call: TRBV7-2
clone_size: -

cdr3_nt: TGTGCCAGCAGCTTAGGGGGGCTAGGACCGATTAATGAAAAACTGTTTTTT
cdr3_aa: CASSLGGLGPINEKLFF
d_call: -
j_call: TRBJ1-4
v_call: TRBV7-2
clone_size: -

cdr3_nt: TGTGCCAGCAGCTTTGGAACAGGGGGCGGTTTGTACACTGAAGCTTTCTTT
cdr3_aa: CASSFGTGGGLYTEAFF
d_call: TRBD1
j_call: TRBJ1-1
v_call: TRBV5-6
clone_size: -

cdr3_nt: TGTGCCAGCAGTTTATCGAGCGGGGCGATCACCGGGGAGCTGTTTTTT
cdr3_aa: CASSLSSGAITGELFF
d_call: TRBD2
j_call: TRBJ2-2
v_call: TRBV27
clone_size: -

cdr3_nt: TGTGCCACCCCGGGACAGGGAGGCAATGAGCAGTTCTTC
cdr3_aa: CATPGQGGNEQFF
d_call: TRBD1
j_call: TRBJ2-1
v_call: TRBV2
clone_size: -

cdr3_nt: TGTGCCAGCAGCAAGGGACAGGCGAACACTGAAGCTTTCTTT
cdr3_aa: CASSKGQANTEAFF
d_call: TRBD1
j_call: TRBJ1-1
v_call: TRBV9
clone_size: -

cdr3_nt: TGTGCCAGCTCGACAGGGACGGACACCGGGGAGCTGTTTTTT
cdr3_aa: CASSTGTDTGELFF
d_call: TRBD1
j_call: TRBJ2-2
v_call: TRBV10-3
clone_size: -

cdr3_nt: TGTGCCAGCAGTTCACCGGGACTAGCGGGGGGCGGACTGAACACCGGGGAGCTGTTTTTT
cdr3_aa: CASSSPGLAGGGLNTGELFF
d_call: TRBD2
j_call: TRBJ2-2
v_call: TRBV27
clone_size: -